The 18 T cell receptor beta chains in this list originate from one sample, sequenced in a study of T cells after yellow fever vaccination (dated by TCRdb to between 2017 and 2020). Preparation of the library involved 5' RACE. TCRdb records Illumina NovaSeq 6000 as the sequencer. In TCRdb, the public reads were trimmed at Q25 with fastp and aligned with MiXCR, with productive beta chains retained. Entries that share a CDR3 protein sequence are merged under the most common genes and DNA. Across this sample there are about 330,000 distinct CDR3 sequences, with approximately 4% seen only once. Of the sample, approximately 25% is held by the ten largest clones. The label giving this sample's treatment or condition can be read as: live attenuated yellow fever vaccine strain. The sequences come from PBMCs, collected 5 days after the yellow fever booster vaccination. The receptors were gathered from a man between 18 and 29 years old who received the YFV17D yellow fever vaccine.

The V and J genes are TRBV7-2 and TRBJ2-3, with a weak D call TRBD1 (6 bases). V lost 0 bases and J 5 bases, leaving 15 bases between the germline ends. The CDR3 totals 16 residues. Germline V gives CDR1 SGHTA, CDR2 FQGNSA. CDR3 in amino acids: CASSLAPGERRDTQYF. Here the CDR3 DNA reads TGTGCCAGCAGCTTAGCGCCAGGGGAGCGGAGAGATACGCAGTATTTT. The whole variable domain, filled in from reference TRBV7-2 and TRBJ2-3, reads GAGVSQSPSNKVTEKGKDVELRCDPISGHTALYWYRQSLGQGLEFLIYFQGNSAPDKSGLPSDRFSAERTGGSVSTLTIQRTQQEDSAVYLCASSLAPGERRDTQYFGPGTRLTVL.

This chain uses TRBV7-9 with TRBJ2-7; TRBD1 agrees at 8 bases. The CDR3 runs 14 residues. The J segment lost 2 bases and the V segment lost 5 bases, leaving 5 bases of the junction unmatched. Germline CDR1 reads SEHNR; CDR2 reads FQNEAQ (reference sequence). The DNA for the CDR3 is TGTGCCAGCAGCCGACAGGGGTCAACCTACGAGCAGTACGTC. This translates into CASSRQGSTYEQYV.

The sample holds a few counts of this clonotype. The V gene is TRBV7-8, the J gene TRBJ2-7; 10 bases agree with TRBD1. V lost 1 base, J lost 7 bases, and 7 bases stayed unmatched. The length of the CDR3 is 15 residues. Germline CDR1 and CDR2: SGHVS and FQNEAQ. CDR3 coding DNA: TGTGCCAGCAGCTTAGGGGGACAGGGGTCTAGGGAGCAGTACTTC. Translation: CASSLGGQGSREQYF.

The sample holds many counts of this clonotype. The chain employs TRBV6-2 or TRBV6-3 and TRBJ2-3; the match to TRBD2 covers 8 bases. The CDR3 consists of 17 residues. Germline V gene data show CDR1 as MNHEY and CDR2 as SVGEGT. J gave up 3 bases and V 5 bases, and 13 bases lay outside the gene matches. Written as DNA, the CDR3 is TGTGCCAGCAGTCACCTCCCTGGCGGGGGGCCGACAGATACGCAGTATTTT. It codes for CASSHLPGGGPTDTQYF.

The V and J genes are TRBV19 and TRBJ1-4; a possible D gene is TRBD1 (5 bases). CDR3 length: 15 residues. Germline lookup yields CDR1 LNHDA and CDR2 SQIVND (reference sequence). Trimming shortened V by 1 base and J by 8 bases, and 14 bases separated the two germline ends. The CDR3 DNA reads as TGTGCCAGTAGTATAGTCCCCCAGGGTACCGAAAAACTGTTTTTT. It translates to CASSIVPQGTEKLFF.

This clonotype was picked up a small number of times. The chain couples TRBV4-1 to TRBJ2-2, with D possibly matching TRBD1 (5 bases). The V gene lost 1 base and the J gene lost 4 bases, with 10 bases spanning the gap. This CDR3 is 15 amino acids long. Per the germline V gene, CDR1 is MGHRA and CDR2 is YSYEKL. CDR3 loop: CASSQGGPSTGELFF. CDR3 DNA sequence: TGCGCCAGCAGCCAAGGGGGCCCGAGCACCGGGGAGCTGTTTTTT.

This clonotype was recorded many times. The chain has TRBV7-9 and TRBJ2-7; D perhaps matches TRBD1 (6 bases). Per the germline V gene, CDR1 is SEHNR and CDR2 is FQNEAQ (reference sequence). V shed 6 bases and J shed 0 bases, with 12 bases lying between them. The CDR3 is made up of 14 amino acids. DNA for the CDR3: TGTGCCAGCAGTTCCGACAGGAGCTCCTACGAGCAGTACTTC. This encodes CASSSDRSSYEQYF.

V and J are TRBV6-5 and TRBJ2-3, with 11 nucleotides matching TRBD2. After removal of 6 bases from V and 6 bases from J, the junction contained 5 bases not matched to a gene. CDR3 length equals 14 residues. Germline V lookup: CDR1 MNHEY, CDR2 SVGAGI. The CDR3 is CASSYSGGVDTQYF. The CDR3 nucleotides are TGTGCCAGCAGCTATAGCGGGGGGGTGGATACGCAGTATTTT.

This clonotype has a count of ten or more. The rearrangement uses TRBV6-5 and TRBJ1-4; no reliable D call. CDR1 MNHEY and CDR2 SVGAGI come from the germline V gene. The CDR3 loop spans 13 amino acids. V was cut by 4 bases and J by 5 bases, with 8 bases left in between. The CDR3 sequence is CASSSRENEKLFF. In DNA, the CDR3 is TGTGCCAGCAGTTCCCGGGAAAATGAAAAACTGTTTTTT.

This clonotype has a count of ten or more. The V and J genes are TRBV5-1 and TRBJ1-2; D gene uncertain. CDR3 length: 13 residues. CDR1 SGHRS and CDR2 YFSETQ come from the germline V gene. V gave up 1 base and J gave up 6 bases, with 10 bases separating them. The CDR3 here is CASSLPDGDGYTF. DNA for the CDR3: TGCGCCAGCAGCTTGCCGGACGGGGATGGCTACACCTTC.

This clonotype occurred a few times. The chain joins TRBV6-6 to TRBJ2-2; 10 nucleotides align to TRBD1. This CDR3 has 16 amino acids. The V segment lost 7 bases and the J segment 6 bases; nucleotides outside the gene matches: 11. Per germline, CDR1 MNHNY and CDR2 SVGAGI (reference sequence). CDR3 in DNA: TGTGCCAGCAATAACGGGGGACAGGGGTTCGCCGGGGAGCTGTTTTTT. Translated, it gives CASNNGGQGFAGELFF.

This clonotype was detected ten times or more. This chain uses TRBV7-9 with TRBJ2-5, with 7 bases lining up with TRBD1. Germline V gene lookup returns CDR1 SEHNR and CDR2 FQNEAQ (reference sequence). The J segment lost 0 bases and the V segment lost 4 bases, leaving 5 bases of the junction unmatched. This CDR3 spans 15 amino acids. The CDR3 region is CASSSGQANQETQYF. The CDR3 nucleotides read TGTGCCAGCAGCTCCGGACAGGCAAACCAAGAGACCCAGTACTTC.

This clonotype came up many times. This chain connects TRBV6-1 to TRBJ1-1, with 7 bases lining up with TRBD1. This CDR3 spans 15 amino acids. V lost 3 bases to trimming and J lost 4 bases; unmatched junction nucleotides: 8. CDR1 MNHNS and CDR2 SASEGT come from the germline V gene. Here the CDR3 reads CASSDFSRGTTEAFF. DNA for the CDR3: TGTGCCAGCAGTGATTTCTCCAGGGGGACCACTGAAGCTTTCTTT.

In its sample, this clonotype was seen many times. The chain couples TRBV10-1 to TRBJ2-1; a weak D match, TRBD1 (6 bases). Germline lookup yields CDR1 WNHNN and CDR2 SYGVQD (reference sequence). V was pared by 0 bases and J by 4 bases, with 7 bases between. The CDR3 is 14 residues long. DNA for the CDR3: TGCGCCAGCAGTGAGTCAGGGGGATACAATGAGCAGTTCTTC. As protein: CASSESGGYNEQFF.

This clonotype was seen repeatedly, ten times or more. The CDR3 region is CASSLGGTANNEQFF. DNA of the CDR3: TGTGCCAGCAGCTTAGGGGGGACAGCAAACAATGAGCAGTTCTTC. The chain couples TRBV11-3 to TRBJ2-1; 7 nucleotides match TRBD1. V was pared by 1 base and J by 5 bases, with 5 bases of the junction left unmatched. The CDR3 length is 15 residues. Germline CDR1 reads SGHNT; CDR2 reads YENEEA.

This chain links TRBV5-1 with TRBJ2-6; D possibly matches TRBD1 or TRBD2 (5 bases each). The CDR3 loop spans 18 amino acids. Germline V gene data show CDR1 as SGHRS and CDR2 as YFSETQ. V was shortened by 9 bases and J by 0 bases, with 22 bases between the two germline ends. CDR3 DNA: TGCGCCACCCATTCCGCCGGGGCCTTTAGCTCTGGGGCCAACGTCCTGACTTTC. Protein: CATHSAGAFSSGANVLTF. The full variable domain, rest sourced from reference TRBV5-1 and TRBJ2-6, is KAGVTQTPRYLIKTRGQQVTLSCSPISGHRSVSWYQQTPGQGLQFLFEYFSETQRNKGNFPGRFSGRQFSNSRSEMNVSTLELGDSALYLCATHSAGAFSSGANVLTFGAGSRLTVL.

V gene TRBV7-8 combines with J gene TRBJ1-5; tentatively, D is TRBD1 (6 bases). With 5 bases removed from V and 5 bases from J, the gap between germline ends came to 13 bases. The CDR3 sequence is 14 residues long. The germline V gene encodes CDR1 SGHVS and CDR2 FQNEAQ. CDR3: CASSIDRMHQPQHF. The CDR3 DNA reads as TGTGCCAGCAGCATAGACAGGATGCATCAGCCCCAGCATTTT.

This clonotype has a handful of counts. The chain employs TRBV6-6 and TRBJ1-1; no definite D call. The V gene lost 6 bases and the J gene lost 1 base, with 15 bases spanning the gap. The CDR3 loop spans 15 amino acids. Per the germline V gene, CDR1 is MNHNY and CDR2 is SVGAGI (reference sequence). The CDR3 sequence: CASSVAGIKNTEAFF. The CDR3 bases are TGTGCCAGCAGCGTTGCGGGGATCAAGAACACTGAAGCTTTCTTT.